These 17 T cell receptor beta chains share one sample of origin, sequenced in a study of blood T cell repertoires in COVID-19 (dated by TCRdb to about 2020). Library preparation used the immunoSEQ multiplex PCR assay. TCRdb's version of the immuneACCESS table is confined to in-frame rearrangements and falls short of the full clone set. An unresolved V gene accounts for under half of the shortfall where checked; the remainder is of unknown origin. The sample profile shows just over 200,000 clones; more than 75% of them were found once. The top ten constitute approximately 6.1% of the sample. Material for sequencing was peripheral blood. The receptors come from an elderly man with acute or convalescent COVID-19.

The rearrangement uses TRBV6-2 or TRBV6-3 and TRBJ1-4, with 8 bases aligning to TRBD1. The V gene end was trimmed by 5 bases and the J gene end by 2 bases; junction bases not matched to a gene: 4. Germline V gives CDR1 MNHEY, CDR2 SVGEGT. This CDR3 contains 15 residues. CDR3 sequence: CASSKRQGTNEKLFF. The CDR3 DNA sequence: TGTGCCAGCAGTAAAAGACAGGGGACTAATGAAAAACTGTTTTTT.

The chain combines TRBV21-1 with TRBJ1-1; the D segment call TRBD1 is taken from the table without a DNA check. TRBV21-1 is tagged as a pseudogene. This CDR3 contains 14 residues. The CDR3 nucleotides are TGTGCCAGCAGCAAAGGGCACAGAACCACTGAAGCTTTCTTT. Its protein product is CASSKGHRTTEAFF.

A remark on this clone: Other DNA sequences within the sample encode an identical CDR3. V and J are TRBV29-1 and TRBJ2-7; 10 bases are a match to TRBD2. The CDR3 runs to 14 residues. Trimming took 5 bases from V and 1 from J; bases not matched to a gene: 5. The germline CDR1 and CDR2 sequences are SQVTM and ANQGSEA. The CDR3 coding sequence is TGCAGCGTTTCCTCACTAGCGGGATCCTACGAGCAGTACTTC. It is translated as CSVSSLAGSYEQYF.

This clone was recorded once. This chain connects TRBV28 to TRBJ1-1; 7 bases map to TRBD1. The CDR3 sequence is 15 residues long. The V gene end was trimmed by 8 bases and the J gene end by 5 bases; junction bases not matched to a gene: 14. CDR1 MDHEN and CDR2 SYDVKM come from the germline V gene. The chain's CDR3 is CASGPGDRIRTEAFF. CDR3 bases: TGTGCCAGCGGCCCTGGGGACAGAATAAGGACTGAAGCTTTCTTT.

The gene calls are TRBV27 and TRBJ2-7; 7 nucleotides agree with TRBD2. V lost 6 bases and J lost 2; bases outside the gene matches: 13. Germline values: CDR1 MNHEY, CDR2 SMNVEV (reference sequence). The CDR3 spans 16 residues. DNA for the CDR3: TGTGCCAGCAGCTATTCGACTAGCTCTATGACCTACGAGCAGTACTTC. Translated, it gives CASSYSTSSMTYEQYF.

This chain links TRBV7-2 with TRBJ2-5, with a possible D match to TRBD2 (6 bases). Germline CDR1 reads SGHTA; CDR2 reads FQGNSA. The CDR3 extends over 16 amino acids. Trimming shortened V by 2 bases and J by 4 bases, and 17 bases separated the two germline ends. CDR3 in DNA: TGTGCCAGCAGCTTATTGTCCGGGAGTCAGACAGAGACCCAGTACTTC. Its translation: CASSLLSGSQTETQYF.

The chain combines TRBV5-5 with TRBJ1-1; tentative D call: TRBD1 (5 bases). The CDR3 sequence is 14 residues long. With 0 bases removed from V and 5 bases from J, the gap between germline ends came to 11 bases. From germline, CDR1 is SGHKS and CDR2 YYEKEE (reference sequence). CDR3 loop: CASSLGQGITEAFF. Here the CDR3 DNA reads TGTGCCAGCAGCTTGGGGCAGGGTATAACTGAAGCTTTCTTT.

V usage is TRBV20-1 and J usage is TRBJ2-3; 10 nucleotides line up with TRBD2. The CDR3 is 14 residues long. Trimming took 3 bases from V and 2 from J; bases not matched to a gene: 2. Germline V gives CDR1 DFQATT, CDR2 SNEGSKA (reference sequence). The CDR3 spells CSASGLAVTDTQYF. The DNA for the CDR3 is TGCAGTGCTAGTGGACTAGCGGTCACAGATACGCAGTATTTT.

This chain joins TRBV5-1 and TRBJ2-1, with TRBD2 matching over 12 bases. Germline V gene sequence: CDR1 SGHRS, CDR2 YFSETQ. The CDR3 extends over 15 amino acids. Germline trimming cut 0 bases from V and 7 bases from J; bases unmatched to any gene: 2. The CDR3 coding sequence is TGCGCCAGCAGCTTGGGACTAGCGGGAGAAAATGAGCAGTTCTTC. Translation: CASSLGLAGENEQFF.

The genes are TRBV2 and TRBJ2-3; 7 bases map to TRBD2. CDR3 length: 13 residues. Germline V lookup: CDR1 SNHLY, CDR2 FYNNEI. With V trimmed by 3 bases and J by 8 bases, 5 bases remained unmatched. CDR3 in DNA: TGTGCCAGCAGTGAGATCCCTAGCGGTACGCAGTATTTT. Amino acids: CASSEIPSGTQYF.

This clone has more than one count but fewer than ten. This chain links TRBV19 with TRBJ2-3; weak D call: TRBD2 (6 bases). Germline CDR1 LNHDA, CDR2 SQIVND (reference sequence). The CDR3 has 15 amino acids. Trimming removed 4 bases from V and 1 base from J, with 12 bases in between. The CDR3 DNA sequence: TGTGCCAGTAGTACCTTGTCTAGCGGCACAGATACGCAGTATTTT. This codes for CASSTLSSGTDTQYF.

The gene calls are TRBV6-5 and TRBJ1-2; D remains ambiguous. The CDR3 sequence is 14 residues long. Trimming left V 1 base short and J 4 bases short, with 10 bases between. Per the germline V gene, CDR1 is MNHEY and CDR2 is SVGAGI. The CDR3 coding sequence is TGTGCCAGCAGTTACTATACAGAGGGCTATGGCTACACCTTC. The encoded protein is CASSYYTEGYGYTF.

The chain employs TRBV9 and TRBJ2-1; TRBD2 matches 14 bases. This CDR3 comprises 16 residues. V lost 4 bases to trimming and J lost 8 bases; unmatched junction nucleotides: 8. From germline, CDR1 is SGDLS and CDR2 YYNGEE. This chain's CDR3 is CASSSGLAGAGHEQFF. Here the CDR3 DNA reads TGTGCCAGCAGCTCGGGACTAGCGGGAGCAGGCCATGAGCAGTTCTTC.

Points on this clone: In the same sample, other DNA sequences code for this CDR3. This chain joins TRBV30 and TRBJ1-2; no clear D gene. The V end was cut by 0 bases, the J end by 5 bases, with 7 bases between. The CDR3 is 12 amino acids. Germline CDR1 and CDR2: GTSNPN and SVGIG (reference sequence). The CDR3 DNA is TGTGCCTGGAGTGTAGGAGGATATGGCTACACCTTC. This encodes CAWSVGGYGYTF.

This chain links TRBV7-9 with TRBJ2-4; D is uncertain. CDR3 size: 12 residues. CDR1 and CDR2 from the germline V gene are SEHNR and FQNEAQ (reference sequence). The V gene lost 3 bases and the J gene lost 5 bases, with 5 bases spanning the gap. The DNA of the CDR3 is TGTGCCAGCAGCTTTTCGGAAAACATTCAGTACTTC. Translating it yields CASSFSENIQYF.

The gene calls are TRBV30 and TRBJ1-5, with D maybe TRBD1 (6 bases). This CDR3 region has 15 residues. Germline V gene data show CDR1 as GTSNPN and CDR2 as SVGIG (reference sequence). V dropped 5 bases and J dropped 0 bases, with 14 bases sitting between them. The CDR3: CAWGTGFLSNQPQHF. The CDR3 DNA is TGTGCCTGGGGAACAGGGTTTCTTAGCAATCAGCCCCAGCATTTT.

This chain joins TRBV9 and TRBJ2-2, with 11 positions matching TRBD2. This CDR3 has 15 amino acids. Per the germline V gene, CDR1 is SGDLS and CDR2 is YYNGEE. Germline trimming cut 5 bases from V and 5 bases from J; bases unmatched to any gene: 5. CDR3 bases: TGTGCCAGCAGGACGACTAGCGGGGATACCGGGGAGCTGTTTTTT. Translation: CASRTTSGDTGELFF.